The 14 T cell receptor beta chains listed next were all sequenced from one sample in a study of blood T cell repertoires in COVID-19. TCRdb's copy holds only in-frame clones and misses some; the assay was immunoSEQ multiplex PCR. The table lists 200,000 to 300,000 clones, around four fifths of them singletons. The source material was peripheral blood. The origin of the receptors is a man in his 60s with acute or convalescent COVID-19.

Only a few counts were recorded for this clone. The chain employs TRBV3-1 (or the pseudogene TRBV3-2) and TRBJ2-7; 7 positions match TRBD1. This CDR3 contains 17 residues. Germline loops: CDR1 LGHDT, CDR2 YNNKEL (reference sequence). The V gene end was trimmed by 0 bases and the J gene end by 1 base; junction bases not matched to a gene: 9. CDR3 sequence reads: CASSQDVTGARSYEQYF. CDR3 coding DNA: TGTGCCAGCAGCCAAGATGTAACAGGGGCCAGATCCTACGAGCAGTACTTC.

The rearrangement uses TRBV7-2 and TRBJ2-7, with D perhaps TRBD1 (5 bases). The V gene's germline CDR1 is SGHTA and CDR2 FQGNSA. The CDR3 runs 15 residues. V was trimmed by 4 bases and J by 2 bases, leaving 15 bases between them. The CDR3 DNA is TGTGCCAGCAGCTGGAGACAGTCGCGTGCCTACGAGCAGTACTTC. Translation gives CASSWRQSRAYEQYF. The full variable domain, rest sourced from reference TRBV7-2 and TRBJ2-7, is GAGVSQSPSNKVTEKGKDVELRCDPISGHTALYWYRQSLGQGLEFLIYFQGNSAPDKSGLPSDRFSAERTGGSVSTLTIQRTQQEDSAVYLCASSWRQSRAYEQYFGPGTRLTVT.

CDR3 protein: CASSDFRGTEAFF. The CDR3 nucleotides read TGTGCCAGCAGTGATTTTCGGGGGACTGAAGCTTTCTTT. The chain links TRBV25-1 to TRBJ1-1, with D possibly matching TRBD1 (5 bases). The CDR3 sequence is 13 residues long. Germline CDR1 and CDR2: MGHDK and SYGVNS. V lost 3 bases and J 5 bases, leaving 10 bases between the germline ends.

The chain is built from TRBV9 and TRBJ2-7; TRBD2 aligns across 11 bases. Germline-derived CDR1 and CDR2 are SGDLS and YYNGEE. The CDR3 totals 16 residues. After removal of 0 bases from V and 2 bases from J, the junction contained 4 bases not matched to a gene. CDR3: CASSVGGSGGAYEQYF. The CDR3 DNA reads as TGTGCCAGCAGCGTAGGTGGTAGCGGGGGGGCCTACGAGCAGTACTTC.

V usage is TRBV5-1 and J usage is TRBJ2-5; D possibly corresponds to TRBD2 (6 bases). Per germline, CDR1 SGHRS and CDR2 YFSETQ. With 7 bases removed from V and 5 bases from J, the gap between germline ends came to 15 bases. There are 13 residues in the CDR3. CDR3 nucleotides: TGCGCCAGCTCTCAGGGAGGCGGGGAGACCCAGTACTTC. This encodes CASSQGGGETQYF.

The CDR3 region has the DNA TGTGCCAGCAGCTTACATGGGGCAGAACATACGAGTGGCTACACCTTC. Its protein product is CASSLHGAEHTSGYTF. The J gene is TRBJ1-2, the V gene TRBV7-8; a weak D match, TRBD1 (5 bases). Germline V gene sequence: CDR1 SGHVS, CDR2 FQNEAQ. The CDR3 has 16 residues. The V and J ends lost 2 bases and 7 bases respectively, with 20 bases between them. Full variable domain (rest looked up from reference TRBV7-8 and TRBJ1-2): GAGVSQSPRYKVAKRGQDVALRCDPISGHVSLFWYQQALGQGPEFLTYFQNEAQLDKSGLPSDRFFAERPEGSVSTLKIQRTQQEDSAVYLCASSLHGAEHTSGYTFGSGTRLTVV.

The chain uses TRBV20-1 and TRBJ1-4; D is possibly TRBD1 (5 bases). The CDR3 loop spans 14 amino acids. The germline V gene encodes CDR1 DFQATT and CDR2 SNEGSKA (reference sequence). Trimming took off 3 bases at V and 0 bases at J, with 8 bases between the two ends. CDR3 loop: CSASRRATNEKLFF. CDR3 nucleotide sequence: TGCAGTGCTAGTCGCAGGGCAACTAATGAAAAACTGTTTTTT.

The chain recombines TRBV12-3 or TRBV12-4 with TRBJ2-3; 9 bases fit TRBD2. The trim removed 8 bases at V and 4 bases at J, leaving 4 bases unmatched. This CDR3 is built from 13 residues. CDR3 amino acids: CASQAGGADTQYF. The CDR3 coding sequence is TGTGCCAGCCAAGCGGGAGGAGCAGATACGCAGTATTTT.

V is TRBV6-4 and J is TRBJ2-1; perhaps TRBD2 as D (6 bases). The V end was cut by 3 bases, the J end by 2 bases, with 14 bases between. The germline V gene has CDR1 MRHNA and CDR2 SNTAGT. The CDR3 length is 16 residues. The chain's CDR3 is CASSEETGGTYNEQFF. In nucleotides, the CDR3 is TGTGCCAGCAGTGAGGAAACAGGCGGGACCTACAATGAGCAGTTCTTC.

The chain uses TRBV6-4 and TRBJ2-1, with a possible D match to TRBD1 (5 bases). The V gene's germline CDR1 is MRHNA and CDR2 SNTAGT. The V end was cut by 6 bases, the J end by 0 bases, with 15 bases between. The CDR3 sequence is 16 residues long. The CDR3 sequence: CASSSQGILSYNEQFF. DNA of the CDR3: TGTGCCAGCAGCAGTCAGGGCATTCTCTCCTACAATGAGCAGTTCTTC.

In its sample, this clone was seen a few times. J is TRBJ2-3 and V is TRBV19, with D possibly TRBD2 on 7 matching bases. The V end lost 3 bases, the J end lost 2 bases, and 18 bases lay between the germline ends. The CDR3 has 17 amino acids. The germline V gene encodes CDR1 LNHDA and CDR2 SQIVND (reference sequence). The CDR3 loop is CASSIRRGGDYTDTQYF. The CDR3 DNA is TGTGCCAGTAGTATCCGGAGGGGGGGGGACTACACAGATACGCAGTATTTT.

The chain uses TRBV19 and TRBJ2-2; unclear D gene. V lost 7 bases to trimming and J lost 3 bases, with 24 bases between them. The germline V gene encodes CDR1 LNHDA and CDR2 SQIVND (reference sequence). This CDR3 region has 18 residues. As DNA, the CDR3 is TGTGCCAGTACCACCCTTATGGATCCTAGGTCGGACACCGGGGAGCTGTTTTTT. Protein product: CASTTLMDPRSDTGELFF.

The V gene is TRBV14, the J gene TRBJ1-5; TRBD1 agrees at 7 bases. V was pared by 1 base and J by 10 bases, with 4 bases of the junction left unmatched. Germline CDR1 reads SGHDN; CDR2 reads FVKESK. The CDR3 spans 13 residues. The CDR3 bases are TGTGCCAGCAGCCAAGCTCAGGGGGGTCCCCAGCATTTT. Translating it yields CASSQAQGGPQHF.

This clone was counted ten times or more. The V gene is TRBV4-3, the J gene TRBJ2-7, with 10 nucleotides matching TRBD1. In germline, CDR1 is LGHNA, CDR2 YSLEER. Trimming at V came to 4 bases and at J to 4 bases, leaving 4 bases not matched to a gene. The CDR3 consists of 14 residues. The CDR3 nucleotides are TGCGCCAGCAGCCCCGGGACAGGGGTTTACGAGCAGTACTTC. This sequence encodes CASSPGTGVYEQYF.